The entry that follows covers one T cell receptor beta chain sequence. The antigen is unknown. Using a J-beta primer mix together with a sample-barcoded 5' primer, a second PCR was run for about 7 to 12 cycles. Template switching added a 12-random-nucleotide identifier to every cDNA molecule. Samples each returned at least 3 million CDR3-containing paired-end reads. Using its own MiXCR run on the 5' RACE reads, TCRdb lists one record per CDR3 protein. The table records 600,000 to 850,000 distinct CDR3 sequences, approximately 39% of them present only once. Germline V CDR1 and CDR2: SGHRS, YFSETQ. This CDR3 is built from 14 residues. V lost 0 bases and J 6 bases, leaving 12 bases between the germline ends. Caucasian, healthy and from Russia, the donors were aged between roughly 6 and 95. The data are from a study of blood T cells in healthy people across ages. Study results and caveats: Both higher diversity and more naive CD4+ cells marked long-lived donors when set against aged donors.

This TCR derives from a woman aged 60 to 75 in good health. The material sequenced was blood. The rearrangement links TRBV5-1 to TRBJ2-5; D possibly corresponds to TRBD2 (6 bases). CDR3 nucleotide sequence: TGCGCCAGCAGCTTGGCGGAGGGTCGAAAGACCCAGTACTTC. Amino acid sequence: CASSLAEGRKTQYF.